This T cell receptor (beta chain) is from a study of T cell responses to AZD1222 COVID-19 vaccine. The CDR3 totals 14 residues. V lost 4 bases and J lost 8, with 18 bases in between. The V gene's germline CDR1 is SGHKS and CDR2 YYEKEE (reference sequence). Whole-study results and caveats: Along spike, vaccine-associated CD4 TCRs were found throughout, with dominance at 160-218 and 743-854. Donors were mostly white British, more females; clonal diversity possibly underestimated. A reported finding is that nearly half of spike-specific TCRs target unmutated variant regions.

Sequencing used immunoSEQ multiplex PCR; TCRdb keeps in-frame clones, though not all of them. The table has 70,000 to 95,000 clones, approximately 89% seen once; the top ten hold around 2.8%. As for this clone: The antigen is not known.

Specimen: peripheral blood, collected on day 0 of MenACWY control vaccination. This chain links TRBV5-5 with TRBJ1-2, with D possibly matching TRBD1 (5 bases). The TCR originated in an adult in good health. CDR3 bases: TGTGCCAGCAGCACCCGGCCGGGACTCGGGGGCTACACCTTC. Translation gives CASSTRPGLGGYTF.